These T cell receptor beta chains were read from a single sample in a study of read filtering for tumor transcriptome and immune sequencing. In TCRdb, the reads were re-called with MiXCR into one record per CDR3 protein. The repertoire holds around 130,000 distinct CDR3 sequences, with about 12% as singletons. Sequences were obtained from a population of CD138-negative cells sorted from bone marrow. The receptor source for this set is a donor aged 40 or over with multiple myeloma. Each CDR3 is given with its conserved first and last residue. D genes are given only for firm matches. Expanded clones get a size class; other rows say once, few or many, or leave the size out.

>15|TRBJ2-2|few|NA|TRBV6-2/TRBV6-3
TGTGCCAGCTCAACGTCAGGACGGATCACCGGGGAGCTGTTTTTT
CASSTSGRITGELFF
>18|TRBJ2-1|many|TRBD2|TRBV29-1
TGCAGCGTTCTCGGGACTAGCGGGAGGGTTCGCTCCTACAATGAGCAGTTCTTC
CSVLGTSGRVRSYNEQFF
>14|TRBJ2-5|many|NA|TRBV6-4
TGTGCCAGCAATAGACGGTGCGAAGACGGGACCCAGTACTTC
CASNRRCEDGTQYF
>15|TRBJ1-5|many|NA|TRBV6-2/TRBV6-3
TGTGCCAGCAGAATAGCAGGGGTTGGCAATCAGCCCCAGCATTTT
CASRIAGVGNQPQHF
>15|TRBJ2-7|NA|TRBD2|TRBV14
TGTGCCAGCAGCCAAGGTAGAGCGGGGGGCCGCTGGCAGTACTTC
CASSQGRAGGRWQYF
>13|TRBJ2-1|many|NA|TRBV12-3/TRBV12-4
TGTGCCAGCAGTTTAGGAACTTTCAATGAGCAGTTCTTC
CASSLGTFNEQFF
>19|TRBJ2-3|many|TRBD2|TRBV9
TGTGCCAGCAGCTCACGAGGGACTAGCGGAGCCTCTAGCACAGATACGCAGTATTTT
CASSSRGTSGASSTDTQYF
>15|TRBJ1-1|many|TRBD1|TRBV5-6
TGTGCCAGCAGCTTGGGTGACAGGGGGTTCGCTGAAGCTTTCTTT
CASSLGDRGFAEAFF
>15|TRBJ2-4|many|NA|TRBV27
TGTGCCAGCAGTCCTAGACAGGCCTCCAAAAACATTCAGTACTTC
CASSPRQASKNIQYF
>16|TRBJ2-6|NA|NA|TRBV5-1
TGCGCCAGCAGCTTGGCTACAGGGTCCGGGGCCAACGTCCTGACTTTC
CASSLATGSGANVLTF
>13|TRBJ2-5|many|NA|TRBV20-1
TGCAGTGCTAGAGATAAGTTTGGCGAGACCCAGTACTTC
CSARDKFGETQYF
>16|TRBJ2-6|many|NA|TRBV6-4
TGTGCCAGCAGTGTCGACCCCCCGGCTGGGGCCAACGTCCTGACTTTC
CASSVDPPAGANVLTF
>11|TRBJ2-7|few|NA|TRBV12-3/TRBV12-4
TGTGCCAGCAGTGTAACAGGGGAGCAGTACTTC
CASSVTGEQYF
>14|TRBJ1-4|few|NA|TRBV7-9
TGTGCCGGCAGCTTAGCGGTTTCGGAGGAAAACCTGTTTTTT
CAGSLAVSEENLFF
>14|TRBJ2-7|many|TRBD1|TRBV20-1
TGCAGTGCTAGAGTCGACAGGGTACCCTACGAGCAGTACTTC
CSARVDRVPYEQYF
>15|TRBJ2-7|many|TRBD2|TRBV29-1
TGCAGCGTTGAAACCGGGACTAGCGGGTCCTACGAGCAGTACTTC
CSVETGTSGSYEQYF
>14|TRBJ2-1|many|TRBD2|TRBV20-1
TGCAGTGCTAGAGGACTAGCCTTCTACAATGAGCAGTTCTTC
CSARGLAFYNEQFF
>14|TRBJ1-2|many|NA|TRBV7-2
TGTGCCAGCAGCTTAGTCGCGAGCGAGTATGGCTACACCTTC
CASSLVASEYGYTF
>16|TRBJ2-2|NA|TRBD2|TRBV11-1
TGTGCCAGCAGCAACCCAGCGGGAGGTGAAAACGGGGAGCTGTTTTTT
CASSNPAGGENGELFF
>11|TRBJ1-1|many|NA|TRBV20-1
TGCAGTGCTAGAAGGTCCATTGAAGCTTTCTTT
CSARRSIEAFF
>14|TRBJ2-1|many|NA|TRBV29-1
TGCAGCGTTGTTGAGACTAGCTCCTACAATGAGCAGTTCTTC
CSVVETSSYNEQFF
>13|TRBJ2-7|few|TRBD1|TRBV20-1
TGCAGTGCTAGGACAGGGAGAGGCTACGAGCAGTACTTC
CSARTGRGYEQYF
>14|TRBJ2-2|many|NA|TRBV11-2
TGTGCCAGCAGCTTATGGGGAAACACCGGGGAGCTGTTTTTT
CASSLWGNTGELFF
>14|TRBJ2-5|many|NA|TRBV19
TGTGCCAGTACTCACCGGGGTCCGACGGAGACCCAGTACTTC
CASTHRGPTETQYF
>16|TRBJ2-2|NA|TRBD2|TRBV19
TGTGCCACCTACCTCGGGGGGGGAGCGAACACCGGGGAGCTGTTTTTT
CATYLGGGANTGELFF
>16|TRBJ2-1|many|NA|TRBV10-3
TGTGCCATCAGTGAATCGGAACTCCAGACTCCTAGAGAGCAGTTCTTC
CAISESELQTPREQFF
>13|TRBJ1-1|many|TRBD1|TRBV12-3/TRBV12-4
TGTGCCACCCAGGGGGATGTCAGCACTGAAGCTTTCTTT
CATQGDVSTEAFF
>14|TRBJ2-1|many|NA|TRBV7-2
TGTGCCAGCAGCTTTAGCTGGAGTCGGAATGAGCAGTTCTTC
CASSFSWSRNEQFF
>17|TRBJ1-1|NA|NA|TRBV18
TGTGCCAGCTCACCAGCATCGTGTATTCGGATGAACACCGAAGCTTTCTTT
CASSPASCIRMNTEAFF
>14|TRBJ2-7|many|NA|TRBV20-1
TGCAGTGCTAGTCCCCCAGGGTCTACGTCCGAGCAGTACTTC
CSASPPGSTSEQYF
>11|TRBJ2-7|many|NA|TRBV6-6
TGTGCCAGCAGTTATAGGTACGAGCAGTACTTC
CASSYRYEQYF
>13|TRBJ2-1|many|TRBD2|TRBV24-1
TGTGCCACCAGGGGGGGGGGTTACAATGAGCAGTTCTTC
CATRGGGYNEQFF
>13|TRBJ1-3|NA|TRBD1|TRBV19
TGTGCCAGTCGGACAGGGGACGGAAACACCATATATTTT
CASRTGDGNTIYF
>15|TRBJ2-1|many|TRBD2|TRBV11-1
TGTGCCAGCAGCTTAAAACTAGCGGGAATTGATGAGCAGTTCTTC
CASSLKLAGIDEQFF
>15|TRBJ2-1|many|TRBD2|TRBV29-1
TGCAGCGTTGAAGATCGGGCTAGCGGGTTGAATGAGCAGTTCTTC
CSVEDRASGLNEQFF
>18|TRBJ1-1|many|TRBD1|TRBV14
TGTGCCAGCAGCCAAGAATGGAGACAGGGTGGGATGAACACTGAAGCTTTCTTT
CASSQEWRQGGMNTEAFF
>16|TRBJ2-1|NA|NA|TRBV6-2/TRBV6-3
TGTGCCAGCAGTTACTCCCAGGGAAGGTCCTACAATGAGCAGTTCTTC
CASSYSQGRSYNEQFF
>14|TRBJ2-7|few|NA|TRBV12-3/TRBV12-4
TGTGCCAGCAGCCCGACAGGAGCCTCCTACGAGCAGTACTTC
CASSPTGASYEQYF
>14|TRBJ2-2|many|NA|TRBV20-1
TGCAGTGCTAGAAGGGGGAGGCCCACCGGGGAGCTGTTTTTT
CSARRGRPTGELFF
>16|TRBJ1-1|many|TRBD1|TRBV14
TGTGCCAGCAGCCAGGGACAGGGCCTAATGAACACTGAAGCTTTCTTT
CASSQGQGLMNTEAFF
>15|TRBJ2-1|many|TRBD1|TRBV20-1
TGCAGTGCACCTCCGGGACAGGGATACTACAATGAGCAGTTCTTC
CSAPPGQGYYNEQFF
>14|TRBJ2-1|many|NA|TRBV29-1
TGCAGCGTCCCCGGGGGTAGCTCCTACAATGAGCAGTTCTTC
CSVPGGSSYNEQFF
>14|TRBJ2-7|many|NA|TRBV5-1
TGCGCCAGCAGCTTGGCGACAGGATCCGTCGAGCAGTACTTC
CASSLATGSVEQYF
>13|TRBJ2-3|many|NA|TRBV29-1
TGCAGCGCCAGGGCCGTCAACACAGATACGCAGTATTTT
CSARAVNTDTQYF
>13|TRBJ2-5|many|TRBD2|TRBV12-3/TRBV12-4
TGTGCCAGCAGTGGACTAGCGGGGGAGACCCAGTACTTC
CASSGLAGETQYF
>12|TRBJ2-7|few|NA|TRBV7-2
TGTGCCAGCAGCTTAGGCCAGAATAAGCAGTACTTC
CASSLGQNKQYF
>16|TRBJ2-1|NA|TRBD2|TRBV5-1
TGCGCCAGCAGCCCGTCCGGGACTAGCGGGAGAAATGAGCAGTTCTTC
CASSPSGTSGRNEQFF
>16|TRBJ1-1|many|NA|TRBV7-6
TGTGCCAGCAGCTTAGCGGGGGGTAGCATGAACACTGAAGCTTTCTTT
CASSLAGGSMNTEAFF
>16|TRBJ1-1|few|NA|TRBV5-1
TGCGCCAGCAGCTTGACTAGGACCGCGGGGAACACTGAAGCTTTCTTT
CASSLTRTAGNTEAFF
>17|TRBJ2-5|NA|NA|TRBV21-1
TGTGCCAGCAGCAAAGCTAGCGGGAGGTCGGAACAAGAGACCCAGTACTTC
CASSKASGRSEQETQYF
>19|TRBJ2-7|many|TRBD2|TRBV7-9
TGTGCCAGCAGCTTAAATCGAGTAGCGGGAGGGCCGGCTCCCTACGAGCAGTACTTC
CASSLNRVAGGPAPYEQYF